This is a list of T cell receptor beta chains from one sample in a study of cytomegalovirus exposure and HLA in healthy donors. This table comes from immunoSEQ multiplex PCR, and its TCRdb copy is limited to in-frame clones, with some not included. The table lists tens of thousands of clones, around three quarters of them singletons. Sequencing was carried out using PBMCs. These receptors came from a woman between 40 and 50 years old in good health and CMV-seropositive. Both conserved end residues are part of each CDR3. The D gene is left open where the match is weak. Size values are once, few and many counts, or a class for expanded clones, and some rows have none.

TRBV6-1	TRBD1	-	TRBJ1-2	CASRSLDRGLGYTF	TGTGCCAGCAGATCCCTCGACAGGGGGCTAGGCTACACCTTC
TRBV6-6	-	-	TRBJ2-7	CASTPAGYEQYF	TGTGCCAGCACCCCCGCCGGCTACGAGCAGTACTTC
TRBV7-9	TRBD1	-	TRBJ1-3	CASSLDRVWPGNTIYF	TGTGCCAGCAGCTTGGACAGGGTATGGCCTGGAAACACCATATATTTT
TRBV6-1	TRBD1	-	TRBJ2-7	CASSGRDRTLYEQYF	TGTGCCAGCAGTGGCCGGGACAGAACATTATACGAGCAGTACTTC
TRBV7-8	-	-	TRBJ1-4	CASSPRGQLSNEKLFF	TGTGCCAGCAGCCCTCGCGGACAGTTATCTAATGAAAAACTGTTTTTT
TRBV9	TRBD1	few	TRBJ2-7	CASSARQGTYEQYF	TGTGCCAGCAGCGCCCGACAGGGAACCTACGAGCAGTACTTC
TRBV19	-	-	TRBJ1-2	CASIRGYEGYTF	TGTGCCAGCATCCGGGGATACGAGGGCTACACCTTC
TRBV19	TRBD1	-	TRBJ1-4	CASKSRQGSEKLFF	TGTGCCAGTAAATCAAGACAGGGGTCAGAAAAACTGTTTTTT
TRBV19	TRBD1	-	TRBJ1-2	CASTHAHRGGYGYTF	TGTGCCAGTACCCACGCCCACAGGGGTGGCTATGGCTACACCTTC
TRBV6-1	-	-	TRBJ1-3	CASSLTAFAGNTIYF	TGTGCCAGCAGTTTGACAGCTTTTGCTGGAAACACCATATATTTT
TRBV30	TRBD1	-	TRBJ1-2	CAGGWMDRVDGYTF	TGTGCCGGGGGCTGGATGGACAGGGTAGATGGCTACACCTTC